This T cell receptor beta chain was sequenced during a study of blood T cell repertoires in COVID-19. Using immunoSEQ multiplex PCR, the repertoire was profiled, and TCRdb retains in-frame clones only, with some absent. Of about 220,000 clones detected, roughly 84% appear once; the ten largest clones hold around 20%. Germline CDR1 is MNHEY and CDR2 is SVGAGI. V was pared by 6 bases and J by 4 bases, with 8 bases between. This CDR3 region has 12 residues. This sequence originates from a man aged 25-45 years with active or convalescent COVID-19. The sequencing input was peripheral blood. This rearrangement joins TRBV6-5 to TRBJ2-3; maybe TRBD2 (6 bases). The CDR3 nucleotides are TGTGCCAGCAGGGGGGGTCCAGATACGCAGTATTTT. The encoded protein is CASRGGPDTQYF.